Following are 4 T cell receptor beta chains from one sample sequenced in a study of blood T cell repertoires in COVID-19. Method: immunoSEQ multiplex PCR; TCRdb's copy keeps in-frame clones and lacks some. Altogether some 200,000 clones are present, around 83% being singletons, with the ten largest covering approximately 13%. The sequenced material came from peripheral blood. These receptors all come from a human donor in a cohort sampled during active COVID-19.

This chain connects TRBV28 to TRBJ2-7; 7 bases agree with TRBD2. Germline CDR1 is MDHEN and CDR2 is SYDVKM. The V gene end was trimmed by 11 bases and the J gene end by 1 base; junction bases not matched to a gene: 5. This CDR3 has 12 amino acids. CDR3 sequence reads: CASNSGSYEQYF. The CDR3 DNA reads as TGTGCCTCAAATAGCGGGTCCTACGAGCAGTACTTC.

This clone came up once. The CDR3 is CASSPGVIENSPLHF. The DNA for the CDR3 is TGTGCCAGCAGTCCGGGGGTGATAGAAAATTCACCCCTCCACTTT. The chain is built from TRBV7-2 and TRBJ1-6, with D perhaps TRBD1 (5 bases). Per germline, CDR1 SGHTA and CDR2 FQGNSA. The length of the CDR3 is 15 residues. Trimming took off 6 bases at V and 7 bases at J, with 16 bases between the two ends.

The rearrangement joins TRBV6-2 or TRBV6-3 to TRBJ2-1, with D possibly TRBD1 on 6 matching bases. CDR1 is MNHEY and CDR2 is SVGEGT in the germline V gene. CDR3 length: 13 residues. Trimming shortened V by 3 bases and J by 8 bases, and 11 bases separated the two germline ends. CDR3 sequence: CASSYNRVHEQFF. DNA of the CDR3: TGTGCCAGCAGTTATAACAGGGTCCATGAGCAGTTCTTC.

This clone appeared once. The chain links TRBV14 to TRBJ2-1; 9 positions match TRBD2. Germline V gene data show CDR1 as SGHDN and CDR2 as FVKESK. V lost 3 bases to trimming and J lost 7 bases; unmatched junction nucleotides: 13. This CDR3 has 17 residues. In DNA, the CDR3 is TGTGCCAGCAGCCACCAAGCGGGCGGGAGGGCCGGAAATGAGCAGTTCTTC. Its translation: CASSHQAGGRAGNEQFF.